This T cell receptor beta chain came from a study of blood T cell repertoires in COVID-19. Only in-frame clones appear in the TCRdb table, and some are missing; sequencing was by immunoSEQ multiplex PCR. There are 300,000 or so clones in the sample; roughly 90% occur only once, and about 2% lies in the top ten. It was during active infection that Seattle patients were enrolled and then longitudinally followed. J gave up 2 bases and V 4 bases, and 9 bases lay outside the gene matches. The CDR3 runs to 16 residues. The germline V gene encodes CDR1 SGHNT and CDR2 YYREEE (reference sequence). The sequenced sample was peripheral blood. This TCR was recovered from a woman between 25 and 40 years old with COVID-19, enrolled during active disease. The chain links TRBV5-4 to TRBJ1-2, with 9 bases lining up with TRBD1. The CDR3 DNA is TGTGCCAGCAGCACCGGGACAGGGAGGTTAAACTATGGCTACACCTTC. It encodes CASSTGTGRLNYGYTF.